This T cell receptor beta chain appears in the sequencing data of a study of blood T cell repertoires in COVID-19 (dated by TCRdb to 2020 to 2022). Study-level background: The collaborator samples originated in the United States, Italy and Spain and spanned the acute and convalescent phases of COVID-19. The prospective study material was composed of cDNA or gDNA derived from T cells, B-cell-depleted T cells, or PBMCs. Deeply sampled blood TCRbeta repertoires from subjects exposed to, actively infected with, or recovered from COVID-19 were included in the dataset. The repertoires were made available in a free public database intended to serve as a resource for research on the immune response to SARS-CoV-2. The samples were drawn from two sources: the first 160 participants of the ongoing ImmuneRACE study, and approximately 1,300 subjects contributed by 6 global collaborators. Nearly every sample came with metadata listing a de-identified subject ID, COVID-19 status, age in years and sex. Where available, HLA class I and class II types were obtained from metadata supplied by the sample provider rather than from assay-based typing.

TCRbeta CDR3 regions were amplified from genomic DNA by means of the immunoSEQ Assay, a bias-controlled multiplex PCR. On the study's bioinformatics: The number of nucleated cells in each sample was estimated by amplification of reference gene primers within the assay. Sequence reads were collapsed and filtered to measure the absolute abundance of every unique TCRbeta CDR3 rearrangement. Productive Simpson clonality was computed per sample as the square root of Simpson's diversity index over productive rearrangements. TCRdb retrieved this table from immuneACCESS and kept in-frame rearrangements only. Not all clones are present; in checked studies, unresolved V genes account for under half, and no reason is known for the remainder. V and J calls and clone size are given by that table; D and trimming were obtained from the DNA. The sample table lists about 260,000 clones, over 75% of them with a count of one. The ten largest make up 2% to 3% of the sample.

The CDR3 runs 14 residues from the cysteine to the phenylalanine. The DNA shown is the 42-base CDR3, in frame from base 1. The germline V end is reduced by 4 bases and the J end by 3 bases; junction bases left unmatched: 2. The germline V gene sets CDR1 to SGHRS and CDR2 to YFSETQ. Each collaborating institution followed its own protocols to collect whole blood in K2EDTA tubes. Collaborator samples were shipped for TCRbeta analysis as frozen whole blood, isolated PBMCs, or DNA extracted from either sample type. Details on this clone: Its antigen has not been determined. No base-level quality is on record; no much larger clone is a single base apart.

Paper-wide results and their limitations: The amount of clinical and demographic metadata varied by source and participant and was provided uncurated.

Sample: peripheral blood. This receptor was identified in a woman in her fifties or sixties with acute or convalescent COVID-19. The rearranged segments are TRBV5-1 and TRBJ2-3; 10 central bases correspond to TRBD1. The CDR3 reads as follows: CASSGQGGTDTQYF. The DNA sequence is TGCGCCAGCAGCGGACAGGGGGGAACAGATACGCAGTATTTT.